This entry describes one TCR beta chain. Its antigen is undetermined. These data come from a study of cytomegalovirus exposure and HLA in healthy donors. Those who donated were healthy bone marrow donors. The study, taken as a whole, reports: Rare TCR sequences predominated, though certain public TCRs were found in many donors.

V lost 4 bases and J 4 bases, leaving 14 bases between the germline ends. This CDR3 comprises 14 residues. Germline V CDR1 and CDR2: SGDLS, YYNGEE. Primers included in the PCR were 60 Vbeta and 13 Jbeta primers. Method: immunoSEQ multiplex PCR; TCRdb's copy keeps in-frame clones and lacks some. The sample lists 180,000 or so clones, around four fifths occurring once. The chain links TRBV9 to TRBJ1-1; D remains ambiguous. Source material: PBMCs. The receptor comes from a female donor in good health and CMV-seronegative. The CDR3 coding sequence is TGTGCCAGCAGCCCCCGGGAGTTGCGCACTGAAGCTTTCTTT. As protein: CASSPRELRTEAFF.